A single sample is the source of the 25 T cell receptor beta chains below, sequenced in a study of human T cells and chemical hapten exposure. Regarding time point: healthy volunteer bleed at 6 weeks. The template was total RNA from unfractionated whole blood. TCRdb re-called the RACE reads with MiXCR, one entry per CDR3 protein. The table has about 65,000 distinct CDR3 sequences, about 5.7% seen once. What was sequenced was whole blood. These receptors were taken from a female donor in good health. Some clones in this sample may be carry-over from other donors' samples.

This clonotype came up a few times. The CDR3, as DNA: TGTGCCAGCAGCTCATTGGGGACTAGCGCCCTACACTTCACAGATACGCAGTATTTT. This translates into CASSSLGTSALHFTDTQYF. V gene TRBV27 combines with J gene TRBJ2-3, with 10 positions matching TRBD2. The germline gives CDR1 MNHEY, CDR2 SMNVEV (reference sequence). With V trimmed by 6 bases and J by 2 bases, 17 bases remained unmatched. The CDR3 runs to 19 residues.

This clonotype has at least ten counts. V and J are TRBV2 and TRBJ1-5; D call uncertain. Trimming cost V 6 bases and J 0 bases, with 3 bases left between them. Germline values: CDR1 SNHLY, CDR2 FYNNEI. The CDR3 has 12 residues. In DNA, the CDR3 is TGTGCCAGCAGGGGTAGCAATCAGCCCCAGCATTTT. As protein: CASRGSNQPQHF.

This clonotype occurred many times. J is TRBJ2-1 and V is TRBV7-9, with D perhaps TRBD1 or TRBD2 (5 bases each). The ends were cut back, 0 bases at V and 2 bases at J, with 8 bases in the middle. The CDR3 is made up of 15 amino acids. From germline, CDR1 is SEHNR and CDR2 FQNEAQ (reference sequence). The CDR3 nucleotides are TGTGCCAGCAGCTTAGCTCGGGGACCCTACAATGAGCAGTTCTTC. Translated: CASSLARGPYNEQFF.

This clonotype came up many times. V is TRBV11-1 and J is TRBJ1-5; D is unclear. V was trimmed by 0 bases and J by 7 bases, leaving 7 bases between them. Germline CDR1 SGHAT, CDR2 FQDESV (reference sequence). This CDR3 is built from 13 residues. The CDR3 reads CASSLATGQPQHF. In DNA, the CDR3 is TGTGCCAGCAGCTTAGCGACGGGCCAGCCCCAGCATTTT. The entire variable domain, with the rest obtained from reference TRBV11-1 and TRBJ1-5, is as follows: EAEVAQSPRYKITEKSQAVAFWCDPISGHATLYWYRQILGQGPELLVQFQDESVVDDSQLPKDRFSAERLKGVDSTLKIQPAELGDSAMYLCASSLATGQPQHFGDGTRLSIL.

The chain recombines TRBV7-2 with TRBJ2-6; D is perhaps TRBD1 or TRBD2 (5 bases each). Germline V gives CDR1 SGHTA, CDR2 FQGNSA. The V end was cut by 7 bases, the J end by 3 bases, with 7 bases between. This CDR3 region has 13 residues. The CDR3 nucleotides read TGTGCCAGCAAGAGGGGTGGGGCCAACGTCCTGACTTTC. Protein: CASKRGGANVLTF.

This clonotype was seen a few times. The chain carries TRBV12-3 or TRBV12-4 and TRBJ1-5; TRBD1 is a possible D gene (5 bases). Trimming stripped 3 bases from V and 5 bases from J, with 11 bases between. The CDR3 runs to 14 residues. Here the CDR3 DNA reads TGTGCCAGCAGTTTGGGGGATCCCGATCAGCCCCAGCATTTT. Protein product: CASSLGDPDQPQHF.

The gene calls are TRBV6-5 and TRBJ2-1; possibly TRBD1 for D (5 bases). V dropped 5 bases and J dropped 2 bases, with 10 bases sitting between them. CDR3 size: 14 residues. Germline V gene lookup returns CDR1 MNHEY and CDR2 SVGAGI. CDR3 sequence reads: CASSLKGTYNEQFF. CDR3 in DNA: TGTGCCAGCAGTCTCAAGGGGACCTACAATGAGCAGTTCTTC.

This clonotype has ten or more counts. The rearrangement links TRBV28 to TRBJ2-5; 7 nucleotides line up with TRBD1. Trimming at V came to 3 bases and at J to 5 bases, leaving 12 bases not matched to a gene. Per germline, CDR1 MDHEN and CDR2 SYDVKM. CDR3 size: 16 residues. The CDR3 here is CASSFSLGTDLETQYF. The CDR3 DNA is TGTGCCAGCAGTTTCTCCCTCGGGACAGACTTGGAGACCCAGTACTTC.

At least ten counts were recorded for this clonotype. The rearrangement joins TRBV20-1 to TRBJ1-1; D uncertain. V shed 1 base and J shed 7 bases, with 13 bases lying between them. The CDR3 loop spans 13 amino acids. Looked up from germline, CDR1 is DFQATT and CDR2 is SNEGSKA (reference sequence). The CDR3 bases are TGCAGTGCTAGAGCGACGGACTGGGATGAAGCTTTCTTT. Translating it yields CSARATDWDEAFF.

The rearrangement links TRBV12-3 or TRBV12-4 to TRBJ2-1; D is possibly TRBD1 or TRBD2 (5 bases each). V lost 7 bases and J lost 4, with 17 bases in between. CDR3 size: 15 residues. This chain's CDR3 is CASILAQWGYNEQFF. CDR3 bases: TGTGCCAGCATTCTTGCCCAGTGGGGGTACAATGAGCAGTTCTTC.

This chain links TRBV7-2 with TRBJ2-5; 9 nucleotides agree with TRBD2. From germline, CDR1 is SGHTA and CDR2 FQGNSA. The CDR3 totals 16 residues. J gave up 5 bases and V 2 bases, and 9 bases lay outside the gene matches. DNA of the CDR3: TGTGCCAGCAGCTTATGGTCTAGCGGGACGGGGGAGACCCAGTACTTC. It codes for CASSLWSSGTGETQYF. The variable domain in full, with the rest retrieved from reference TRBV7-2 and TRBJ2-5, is GAGVSQSPSNKVTEKGKDVELRCDPISGHTALYWYRQSLGQGLEFLIYFQGNSAPDKSGLPSDRFSAERTGGSVSTLTIQRTQQEDSAVYLCASSLWSSGTGETQYFGPGTRLLVL.

The CDR3 protein is CSVHDTGTSLYEQYF. In DNA form, the CDR3 reads TGCAGCGTCCACGACACCGGGACAAGCTTATACGAGCAGTACTTC. The V gene is TRBV29-1, the J gene TRBJ2-7; D might be TRBD1 (6 bases). The ends were cut back, 6 bases at V and 4 bases at J, with 22 bases in the middle. The CDR3 is 15 amino acids. Germline V gives CDR1 SQVTM, CDR2 ANQGSEA.

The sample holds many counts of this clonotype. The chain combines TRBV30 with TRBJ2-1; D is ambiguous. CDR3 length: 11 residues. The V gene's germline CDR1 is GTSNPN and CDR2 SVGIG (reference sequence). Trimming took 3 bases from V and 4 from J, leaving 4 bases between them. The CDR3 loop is CAWRVYNEQFF. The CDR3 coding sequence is TGTGCCTGGAGAGTTTACAATGAGCAGTTCTTC.

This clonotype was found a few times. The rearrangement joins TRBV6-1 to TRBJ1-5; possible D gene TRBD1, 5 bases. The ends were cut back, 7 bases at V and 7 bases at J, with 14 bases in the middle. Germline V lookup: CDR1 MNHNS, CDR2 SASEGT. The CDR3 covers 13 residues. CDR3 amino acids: CASTFGGRQPQHF. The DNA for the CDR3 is TGTGCCAGCACCTTTGGGGGGAGGCAGCCCCAGCATTTT.

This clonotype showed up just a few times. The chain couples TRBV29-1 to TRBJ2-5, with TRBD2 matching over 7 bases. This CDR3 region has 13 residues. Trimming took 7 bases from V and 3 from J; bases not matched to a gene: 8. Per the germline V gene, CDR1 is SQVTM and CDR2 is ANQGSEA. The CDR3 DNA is TGCAGCGCCTCAGGGAGGGCAAAAGAGACCCAGTACTTC. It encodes CSASGRAKETQYF.

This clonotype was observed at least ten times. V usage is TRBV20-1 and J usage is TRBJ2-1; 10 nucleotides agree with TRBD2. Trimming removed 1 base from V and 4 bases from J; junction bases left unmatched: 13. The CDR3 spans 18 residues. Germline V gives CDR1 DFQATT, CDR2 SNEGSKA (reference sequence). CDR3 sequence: CSARAYPPLAGVYNEQFF. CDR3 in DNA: TGCAGTGCTAGAGCGTATCCCCCCCTAGCGGGAGTTTACAATGAGCAGTTCTTC.

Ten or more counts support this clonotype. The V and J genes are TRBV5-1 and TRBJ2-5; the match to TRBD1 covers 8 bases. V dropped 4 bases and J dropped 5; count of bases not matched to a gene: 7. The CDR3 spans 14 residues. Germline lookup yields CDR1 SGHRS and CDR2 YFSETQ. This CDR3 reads CASSLGGQEETQYF. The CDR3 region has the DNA TGCGCCAGCAGCCTGGGGGGACAGGAGGAGACCCAGTACTTC.

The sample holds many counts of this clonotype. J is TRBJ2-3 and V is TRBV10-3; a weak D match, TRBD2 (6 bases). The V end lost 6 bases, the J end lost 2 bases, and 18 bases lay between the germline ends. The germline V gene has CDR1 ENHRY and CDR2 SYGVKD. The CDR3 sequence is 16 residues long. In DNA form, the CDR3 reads TGTGCCATCAGCCCGGAGGGCGACAAAGACACAGATACGCAGTATTTT. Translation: CAISPEGDKDTDTQYF.

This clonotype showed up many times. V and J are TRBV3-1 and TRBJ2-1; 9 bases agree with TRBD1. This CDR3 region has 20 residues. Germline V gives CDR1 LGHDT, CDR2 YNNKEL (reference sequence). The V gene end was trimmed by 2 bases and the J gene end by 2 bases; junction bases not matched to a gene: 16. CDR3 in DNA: TGTGCCAGCAGCCAAAGCCGGGACAGGGTTTTCCGGGGTCCCTACAATGAGCAGTTCTTC. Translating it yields CASSQSRDRVFRGPYNEQFF.

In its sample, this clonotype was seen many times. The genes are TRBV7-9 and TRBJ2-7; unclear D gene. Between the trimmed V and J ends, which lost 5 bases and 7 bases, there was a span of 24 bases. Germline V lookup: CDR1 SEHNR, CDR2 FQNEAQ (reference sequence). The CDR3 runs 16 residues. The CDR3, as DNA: TGTGCCAGCAGCCGCCGGGCCAACAACTCCCGTAGTGAGCAGTACTTC. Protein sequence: CASSRRANNSRSEQYF.

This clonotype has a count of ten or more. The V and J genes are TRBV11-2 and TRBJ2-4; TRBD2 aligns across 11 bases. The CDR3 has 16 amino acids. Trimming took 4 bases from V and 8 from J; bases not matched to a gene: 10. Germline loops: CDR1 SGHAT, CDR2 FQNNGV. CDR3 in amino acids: CASSYPSTSGSDIQYF. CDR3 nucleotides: TGTGCCAGCAGCTACCCATCCACTAGCGGGAGCGACATTCAGTACTTC.

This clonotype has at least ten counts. The CDR3 bases are TGTGCCAGCAGCACGGGGGGGCTGCAAGAGACCCAGTACTTC. Translating gives CASSTGGLQETQYF. V gene TRBV6-1 combines with J gene TRBJ2-5; 8 nucleotides match TRBD2. This CDR3 is built from 14 residues. Per the germline V gene, CDR1 is MNHNS and CDR2 is SASEGT. V trimming: 6 bases; J trimming: 2 bases; junction bases outside the gene matches: 5.

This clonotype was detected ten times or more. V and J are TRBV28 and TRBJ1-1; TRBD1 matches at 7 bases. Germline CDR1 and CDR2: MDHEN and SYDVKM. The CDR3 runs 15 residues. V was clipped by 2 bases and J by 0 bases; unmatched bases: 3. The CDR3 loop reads CASSLGRGMNTEAFF. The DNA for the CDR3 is TGTGCCAGCAGTTTAGGCAGGGGGATGAACACTGAAGCTTTCTTT. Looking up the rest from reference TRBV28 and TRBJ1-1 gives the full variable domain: DVKVTQSSRYLVKRTGEKVFLECVQDMDHENMFWYRQDPGLGLRLIYFSYDVKMKEKGDIPEGYSVSREKKERFSLILESASTNQTSMYLCASSLGRGMNTEAFFGQGTRLTVV.

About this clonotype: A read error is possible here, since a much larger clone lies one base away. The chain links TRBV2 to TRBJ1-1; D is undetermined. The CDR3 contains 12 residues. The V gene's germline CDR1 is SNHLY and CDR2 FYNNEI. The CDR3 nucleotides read TGTGCCAGCAGTGAAAGGGAAACTGAAGCTTCCTTT. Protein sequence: CASSERETEASF.

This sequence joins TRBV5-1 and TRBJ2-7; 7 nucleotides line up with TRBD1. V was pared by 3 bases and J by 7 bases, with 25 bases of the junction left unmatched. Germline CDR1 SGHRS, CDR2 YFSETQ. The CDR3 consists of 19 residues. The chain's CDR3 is CASSSAPGQLTFYSREQYF. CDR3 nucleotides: TGCGCCAGCAGCTCCGCTCCGGGACAGCTTACTTTCTACTCGAGGGAGCAGTACTTC.